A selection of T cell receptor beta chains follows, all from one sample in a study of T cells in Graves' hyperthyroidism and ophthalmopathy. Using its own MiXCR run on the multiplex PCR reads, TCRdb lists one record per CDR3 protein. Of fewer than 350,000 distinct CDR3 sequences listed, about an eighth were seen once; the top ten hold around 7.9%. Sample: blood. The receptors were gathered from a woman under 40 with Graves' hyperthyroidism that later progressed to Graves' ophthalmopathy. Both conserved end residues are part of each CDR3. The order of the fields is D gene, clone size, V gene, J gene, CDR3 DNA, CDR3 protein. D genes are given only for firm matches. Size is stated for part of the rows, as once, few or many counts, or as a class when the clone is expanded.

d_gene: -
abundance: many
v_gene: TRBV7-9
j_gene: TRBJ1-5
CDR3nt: TGTGCCAGCAGCGCAACCCTGGGAAATAGCAATCAGCCCCAGCATTTT
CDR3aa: CASSATLGNSNQPQHF

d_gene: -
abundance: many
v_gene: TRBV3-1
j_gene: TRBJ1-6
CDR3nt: TGTGCCAGCAGCTCCCGGACAGTGGACCATTCACCCCTCCACTTT
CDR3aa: CASSSRTVDHSPLHF

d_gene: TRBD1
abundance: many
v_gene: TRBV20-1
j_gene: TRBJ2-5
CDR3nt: TGCAGTGCTGGGACAGGGGAAGAGACCCAGTACTTC
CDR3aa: CSAGTGEETQYF

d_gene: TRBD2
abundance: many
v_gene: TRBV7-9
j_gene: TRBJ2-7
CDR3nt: TGTGCCAGCAGCTTAGTTGAGGGAGGGGTCCACGAGCAGTACTTC
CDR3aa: CASSLVEGGVHEQYF

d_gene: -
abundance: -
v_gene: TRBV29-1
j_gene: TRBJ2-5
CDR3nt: TGCAGCCCTCCCCGGGGAGGAGAGACCCAGTACTTC
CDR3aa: CSPPRGGETQYF

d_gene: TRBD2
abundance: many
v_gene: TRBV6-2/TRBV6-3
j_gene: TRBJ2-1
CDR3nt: TGTGCCAGCAGTTACTCGGGCGGGAGGGCGAAAGAGCAGTTCTTC
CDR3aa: CASSYSGGRAKEQFF

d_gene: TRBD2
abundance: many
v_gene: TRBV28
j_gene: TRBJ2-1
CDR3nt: TGTGCCAGCAGTTCCACCCCCTTAGCGGGAGTTGGGTACAATGAGCAGTTCTTC
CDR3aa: CASSSTPLAGVGYNEQFF

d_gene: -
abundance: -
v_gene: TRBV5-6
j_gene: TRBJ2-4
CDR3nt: TGTGCCAGCAGCAGCGGGACAGACCTAGCCAAAAACATTCAGTACTTC
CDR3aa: CASSSGTDLAKNIQYF

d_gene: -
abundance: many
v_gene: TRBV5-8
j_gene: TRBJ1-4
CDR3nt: TGTGCCAGCAGCTTTGGTCAGGGACAAGAAAAACTGTTTTTT
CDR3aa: CASSFGQGQEKLFF

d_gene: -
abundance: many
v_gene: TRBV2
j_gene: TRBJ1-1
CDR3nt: TGTGCCAGCTCTGAGGACAGCGACACTGAAGCTTTCTTT
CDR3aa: CASSEDSDTEAFF

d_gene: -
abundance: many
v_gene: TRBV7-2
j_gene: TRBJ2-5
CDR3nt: TGTGCCAGCAGCTCCCGAGAGGGTTCCCAAGAGACCCAGTACTTC
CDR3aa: CASSSREGSQETQYF

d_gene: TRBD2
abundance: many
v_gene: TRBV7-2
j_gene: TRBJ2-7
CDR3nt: TGTGCCAGCAGCCCGCAGACTAGCGGGAGTTACGAGCAGTACTTC
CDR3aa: CASSPQTSGSYEQYF

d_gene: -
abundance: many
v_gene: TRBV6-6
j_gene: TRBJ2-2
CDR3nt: TGTGCCAGCAGTTACTCGACTAACACCGGGGAGCTGTTTTTT
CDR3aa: CASSYSTNTGELFF

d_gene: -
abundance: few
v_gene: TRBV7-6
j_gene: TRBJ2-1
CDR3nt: TGTGCCAGCAGCTTCAGGGCGGGCAATGAGCAGTTCTTC
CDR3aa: CASSFRAGNEQFF

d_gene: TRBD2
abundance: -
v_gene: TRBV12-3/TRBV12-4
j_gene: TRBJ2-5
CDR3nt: TGTGCCAGCATTCCAGCGGGAGAAGAGACCCGGTACTTC
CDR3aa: CASIPAGEETRYF

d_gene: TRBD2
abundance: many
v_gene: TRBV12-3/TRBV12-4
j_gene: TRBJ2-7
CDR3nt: TGTGCCAGCACCCTTAGCGGGAGGGCCGGCGAGCAGTACTTC
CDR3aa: CASTLSGRAGEQYF

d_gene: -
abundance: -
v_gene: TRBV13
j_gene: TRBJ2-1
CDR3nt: TGTGCCAGCAGCGCGACCAGCTACAATGAGCAGTTCTTC
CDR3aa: CASSATSYNEQFF

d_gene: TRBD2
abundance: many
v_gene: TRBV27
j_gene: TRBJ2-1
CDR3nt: TGTGCCAGCAACCCTTCGGGACTACCCTACAATGAGCAGTTCTTC
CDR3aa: CASNPSGLPYNEQFF

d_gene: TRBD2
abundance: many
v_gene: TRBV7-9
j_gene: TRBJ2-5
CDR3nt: TGTGCCAGCAGCACTGGGACTAGCGGGAGTTTCGAGACCCAGTACTTC
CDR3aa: CASSTGTSGSFETQYF

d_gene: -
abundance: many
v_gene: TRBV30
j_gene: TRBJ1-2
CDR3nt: TGTGCCTGGATGAGGGATTCGCCTAACTATGGCTACACCTTC
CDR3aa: CAWMRDSPNYGYTF

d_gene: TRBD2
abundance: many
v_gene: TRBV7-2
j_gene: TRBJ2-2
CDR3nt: TGTGCCAGCAGCTTATGGACTAGCGGCGGGGAGCTGTTTTTT
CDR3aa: CASSLWTSGGELFF

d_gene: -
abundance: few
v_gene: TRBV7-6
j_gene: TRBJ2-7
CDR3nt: TGTGCCAGCAGCCTAAGTCGTCTTGGGTTGGGCTACGAGCAGTACTTC
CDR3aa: CASSLSRLGLGYEQYF